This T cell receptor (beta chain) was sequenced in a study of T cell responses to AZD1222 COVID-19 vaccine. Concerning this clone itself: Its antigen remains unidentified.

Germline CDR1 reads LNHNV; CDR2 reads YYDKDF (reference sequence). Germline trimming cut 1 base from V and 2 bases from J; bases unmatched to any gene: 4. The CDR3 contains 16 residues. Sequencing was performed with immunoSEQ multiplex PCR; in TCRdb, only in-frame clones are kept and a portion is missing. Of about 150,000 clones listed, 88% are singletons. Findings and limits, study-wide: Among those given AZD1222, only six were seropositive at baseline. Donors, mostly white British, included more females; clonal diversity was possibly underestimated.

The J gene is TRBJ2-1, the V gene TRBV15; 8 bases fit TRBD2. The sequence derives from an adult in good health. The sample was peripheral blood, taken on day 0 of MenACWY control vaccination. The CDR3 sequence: CATSRAGRGAYNEQFF. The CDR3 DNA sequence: TGTGCCACCAGCAGAGCAGGGCGGGGGGCCTACAATGAGCAGTTCTTC.